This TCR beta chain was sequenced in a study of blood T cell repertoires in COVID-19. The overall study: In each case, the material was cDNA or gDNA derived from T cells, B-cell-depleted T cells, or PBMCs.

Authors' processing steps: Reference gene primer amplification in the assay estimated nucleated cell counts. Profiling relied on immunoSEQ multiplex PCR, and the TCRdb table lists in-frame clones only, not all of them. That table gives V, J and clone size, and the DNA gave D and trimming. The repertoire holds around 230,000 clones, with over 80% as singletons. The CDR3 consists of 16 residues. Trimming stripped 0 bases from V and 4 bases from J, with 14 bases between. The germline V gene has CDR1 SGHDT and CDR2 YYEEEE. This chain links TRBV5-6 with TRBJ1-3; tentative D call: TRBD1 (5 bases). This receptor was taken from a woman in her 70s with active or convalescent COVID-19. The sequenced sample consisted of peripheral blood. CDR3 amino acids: CASSLEGPGFGNTIYF. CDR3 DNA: TGTGCCAGCAGCTTGGAAGGTCCAGGGTTCGGAAACACCATATATTTT.